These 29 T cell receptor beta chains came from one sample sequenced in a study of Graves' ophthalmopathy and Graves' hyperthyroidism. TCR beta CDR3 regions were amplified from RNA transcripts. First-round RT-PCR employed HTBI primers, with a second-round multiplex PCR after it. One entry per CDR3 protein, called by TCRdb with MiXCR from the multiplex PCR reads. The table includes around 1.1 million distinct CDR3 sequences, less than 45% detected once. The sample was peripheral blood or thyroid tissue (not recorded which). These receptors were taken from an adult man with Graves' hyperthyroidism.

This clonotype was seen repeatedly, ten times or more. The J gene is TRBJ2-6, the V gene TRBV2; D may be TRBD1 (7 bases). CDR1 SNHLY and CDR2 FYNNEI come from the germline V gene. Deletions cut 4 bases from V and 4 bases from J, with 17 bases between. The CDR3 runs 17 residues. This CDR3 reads CASSGGGQVSGANVLTF. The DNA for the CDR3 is TGTGCCAGCAGTGGGGGAGGACAGGTCTCAGGGGCCAACGTCCTGACTTTC.

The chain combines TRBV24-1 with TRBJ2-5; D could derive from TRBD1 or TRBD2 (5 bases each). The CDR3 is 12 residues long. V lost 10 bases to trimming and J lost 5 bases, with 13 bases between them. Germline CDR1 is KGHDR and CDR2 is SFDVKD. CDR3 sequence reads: CATSGTWETQYF. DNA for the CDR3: TGTGCCACATCAGGGACCTGGGAGACCCAGTACTTC.

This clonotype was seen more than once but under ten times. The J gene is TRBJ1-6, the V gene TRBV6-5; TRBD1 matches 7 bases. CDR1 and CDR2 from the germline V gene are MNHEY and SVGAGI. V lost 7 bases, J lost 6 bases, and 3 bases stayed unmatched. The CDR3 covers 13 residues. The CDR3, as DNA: TGTGCCAGCACCGCAGGGGGTAATTCACCCCTCCACTTT. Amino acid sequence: CASTAGGNSPLHF.

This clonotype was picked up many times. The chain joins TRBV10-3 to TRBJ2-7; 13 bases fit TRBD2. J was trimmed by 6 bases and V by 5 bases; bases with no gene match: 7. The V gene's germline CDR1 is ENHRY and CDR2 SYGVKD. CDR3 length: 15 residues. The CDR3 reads CAISSTSGGALEQYF. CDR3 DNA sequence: TGTGCCATCAGTAGCACTAGCGGGGGGGCCCTCGAGCAGTACTTC.

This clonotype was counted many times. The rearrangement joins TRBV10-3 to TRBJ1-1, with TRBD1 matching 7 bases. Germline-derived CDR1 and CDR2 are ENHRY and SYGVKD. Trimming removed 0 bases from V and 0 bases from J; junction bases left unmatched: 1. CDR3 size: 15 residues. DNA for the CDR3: TGTGCCATCAGTGAGTCTGGGACAGTGAACACTGAAGCTTTCTTT. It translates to CAISESGTVNTEAFF.

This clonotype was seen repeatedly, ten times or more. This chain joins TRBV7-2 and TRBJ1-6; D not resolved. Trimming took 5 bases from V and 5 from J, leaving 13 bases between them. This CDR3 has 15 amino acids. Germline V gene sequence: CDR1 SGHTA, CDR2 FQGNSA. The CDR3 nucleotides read TGTGCCAGCAGCGTCAGGATTCTCGATAATTCACCCCTCCACTTT. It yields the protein CASSVRILDNSPLHF.

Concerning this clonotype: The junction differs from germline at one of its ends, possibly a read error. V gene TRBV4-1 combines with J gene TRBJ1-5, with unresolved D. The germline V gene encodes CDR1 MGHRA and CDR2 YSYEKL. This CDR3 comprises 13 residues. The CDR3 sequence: CASSLLGIQPQHF. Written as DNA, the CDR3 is TGTGCCAGCAGCCTCCTGGGTATTCAGCCCCAGCATTTT.

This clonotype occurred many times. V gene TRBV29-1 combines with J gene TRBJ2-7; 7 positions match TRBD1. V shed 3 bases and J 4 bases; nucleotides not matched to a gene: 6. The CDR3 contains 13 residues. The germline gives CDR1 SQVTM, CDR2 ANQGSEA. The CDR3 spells CSVDYGQDYEQYF. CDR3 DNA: TGCAGCGTTGACTACGGACAGGATTACGAGCAGTACTTC.

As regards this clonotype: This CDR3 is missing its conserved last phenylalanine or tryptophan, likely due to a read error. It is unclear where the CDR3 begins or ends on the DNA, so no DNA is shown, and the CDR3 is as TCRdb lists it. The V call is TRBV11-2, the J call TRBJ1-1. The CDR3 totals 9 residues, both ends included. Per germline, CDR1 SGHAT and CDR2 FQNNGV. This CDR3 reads CASSLPTYS.

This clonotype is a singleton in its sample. The CDR3 nucleotides are TGTGCCAGCTCACCACCTACAAGACTTAAAGGGGGCGTCTACGAGCAGTACTTC. Its translation: CASSPPTRLKGGVYEQYF. This chain joins TRBV25-1 and TRBJ2-7, with 7 nucleotides matching TRBD1. Germline CDR1 is MGHDK and CDR2 is SYGVNS. This CDR3 has 18 amino acids. Trimming removed 8 bases from V and 3 bases from J; junction bases left unmatched: 22.

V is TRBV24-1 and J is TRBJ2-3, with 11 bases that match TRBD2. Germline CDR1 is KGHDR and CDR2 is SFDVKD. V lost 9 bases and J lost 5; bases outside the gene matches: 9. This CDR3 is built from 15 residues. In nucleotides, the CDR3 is TGTGCCACCGGCCAACTAGCGGGGGATGGAGATACGCAGTATTTT. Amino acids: CATGQLAGDGDTQYF.

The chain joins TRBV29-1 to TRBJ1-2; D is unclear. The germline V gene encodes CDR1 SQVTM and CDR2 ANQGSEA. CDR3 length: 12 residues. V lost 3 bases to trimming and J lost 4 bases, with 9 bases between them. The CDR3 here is CSVEGQLYGYTF. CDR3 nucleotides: TGCAGCGTTGAGGGTCAGCTCTATGGCTACACCTTC.

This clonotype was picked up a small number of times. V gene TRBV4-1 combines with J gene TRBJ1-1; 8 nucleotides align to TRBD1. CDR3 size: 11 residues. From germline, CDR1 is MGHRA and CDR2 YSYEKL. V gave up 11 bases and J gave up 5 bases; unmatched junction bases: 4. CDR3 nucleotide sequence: TGCGCCGGACAGGGTTTGACTGAAGCTTTCTTT. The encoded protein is CAGQGLTEAFF.

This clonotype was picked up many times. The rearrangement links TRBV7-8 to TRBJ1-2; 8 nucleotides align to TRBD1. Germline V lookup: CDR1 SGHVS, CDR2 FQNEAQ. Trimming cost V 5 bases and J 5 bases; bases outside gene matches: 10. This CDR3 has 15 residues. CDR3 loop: CASSPGGLEIYGYTF. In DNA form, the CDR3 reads TGTGCCAGCAGCCCAGGGGGCCTAGAGATATATGGCTACACCTTC.

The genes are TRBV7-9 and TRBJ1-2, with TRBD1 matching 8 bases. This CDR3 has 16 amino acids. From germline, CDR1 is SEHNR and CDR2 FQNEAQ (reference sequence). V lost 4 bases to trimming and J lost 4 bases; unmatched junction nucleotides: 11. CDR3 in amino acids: CASSSIRTGPPYGYTF. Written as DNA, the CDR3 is TGTGCCAGCAGCTCCATTCGGACAGGGCCTCCCTATGGCTACACCTTC. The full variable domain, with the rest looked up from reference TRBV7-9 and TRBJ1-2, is DTGVSQNPRHKITKRGQNVTFRCDPISEHNRLYWYRQTLGQGPEFLTYFQNEAQLEKSRLLSDRFSAERPKGSFSTLEIQRTEQGDSAMYLCASSSIRTGPPYGYTFGSGTRLTVV.

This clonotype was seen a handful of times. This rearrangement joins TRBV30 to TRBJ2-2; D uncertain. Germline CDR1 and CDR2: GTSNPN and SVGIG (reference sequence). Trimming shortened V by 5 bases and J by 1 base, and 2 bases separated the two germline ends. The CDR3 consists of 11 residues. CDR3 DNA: TGTGCCTGGGAGAACACCGGGGAGCTGTTTTTT. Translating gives CAWENTGELFF.

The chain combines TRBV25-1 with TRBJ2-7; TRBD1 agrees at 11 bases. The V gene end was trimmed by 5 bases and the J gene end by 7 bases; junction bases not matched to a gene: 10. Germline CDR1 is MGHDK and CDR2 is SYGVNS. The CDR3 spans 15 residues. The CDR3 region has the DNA TGTGCCAGCAGTTTAGCGGGACAGGGGGTCGAGGAGCAGTACTTC. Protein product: CASSLAGQGVEEQYF.

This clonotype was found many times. The CDR3 sequence: CATSRDRPTGSYEQYF. The CDR3 DNA is TGTGCCACCAGCAGAGATCGCCCTACAGGCTCCTACGAGCAGTACTTC. The rearrangement uses TRBV15 and TRBJ2-7, with D possibly being TRBD1 (5 bases). The CDR3 consists of 16 residues. Germline CDR1 is LNHNV and CDR2 is YYDKDF (reference sequence). V lost 0 bases and J 0 bases, leaving 12 bases between the germline ends.

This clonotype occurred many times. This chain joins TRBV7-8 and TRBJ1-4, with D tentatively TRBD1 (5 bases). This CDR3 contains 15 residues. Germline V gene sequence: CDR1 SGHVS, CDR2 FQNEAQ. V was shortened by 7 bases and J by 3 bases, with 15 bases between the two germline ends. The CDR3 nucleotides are TGTGCCAGCACCCCCGCCCGACAGCCTAATGAAAAACTGTTTTTT. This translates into CASTPARQPNEKLFF.

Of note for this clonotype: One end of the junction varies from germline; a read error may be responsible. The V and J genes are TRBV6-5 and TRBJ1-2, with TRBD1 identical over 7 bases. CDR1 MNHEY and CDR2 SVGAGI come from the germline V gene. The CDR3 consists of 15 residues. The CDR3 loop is CAISLPGQTNYGYTF. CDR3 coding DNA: TGTGCCATCAGTCTGCCGGGACAGACTAACTATGGCTACACCTTC.

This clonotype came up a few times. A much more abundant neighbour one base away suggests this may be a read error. CDR3 nucleotides: TGTGCCGCCAGCAGTCAGGGGCTCACCTACGAGCAGTACTTC. It codes for CAASSQGLTYEQYF. The chain carries TRBV15 and TRBJ2-7, with a weak D call TRBD1 (6 bases). This CDR3 is 14 amino acids long. From germline, CDR1 is LNHNV and CDR2 YYDKDF (reference sequence).

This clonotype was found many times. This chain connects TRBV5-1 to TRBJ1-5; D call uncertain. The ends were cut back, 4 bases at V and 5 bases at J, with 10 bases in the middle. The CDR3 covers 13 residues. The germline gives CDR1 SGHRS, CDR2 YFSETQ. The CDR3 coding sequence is TGCGCCAGCAGCAAGGACGCGCATCAGCCCCAGCATTTT. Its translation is CASSKDAHQPQHF.

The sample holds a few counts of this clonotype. CDR3 nucleotides: TGTGCCAGTATAGAAAGACGCATGAACACTGAAGCTTTCTTT. Translation: CASIERRMNTEAFF. The gene calls are TRBV19 and TRBJ1-1; D not certain. Germline CDR1 is LNHDA and CDR2 is SQIVND (reference sequence). The V gene lost 7 bases and the J gene lost 0 bases, with 12 bases spanning the gap. The CDR3 loop spans 14 amino acids.

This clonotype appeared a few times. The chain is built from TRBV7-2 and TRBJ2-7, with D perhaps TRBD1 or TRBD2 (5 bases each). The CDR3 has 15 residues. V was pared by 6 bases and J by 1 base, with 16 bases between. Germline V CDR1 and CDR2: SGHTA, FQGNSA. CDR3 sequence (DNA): TGTGCCAGCAGTGCGCCGGGGCAGACGTCCTACGAGCAGTACTTC. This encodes CASSAPGQTSYEQYF.

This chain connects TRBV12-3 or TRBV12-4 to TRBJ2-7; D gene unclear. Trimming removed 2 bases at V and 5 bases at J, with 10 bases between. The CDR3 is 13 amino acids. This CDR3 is CASSLSPLDEQYF. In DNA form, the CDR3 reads TGTGCCAGCAGTTTATCCCCCTTGGACGAGCAGTACTTC.

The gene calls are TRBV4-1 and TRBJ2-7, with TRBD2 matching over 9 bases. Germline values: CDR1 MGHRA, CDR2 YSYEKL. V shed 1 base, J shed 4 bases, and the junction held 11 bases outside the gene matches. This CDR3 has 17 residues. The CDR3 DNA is TGCGCCAGCAGCCAAGGCGGGGGGGCGACAGGCGTTTACGAGCAGTACTTC. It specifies CASSQGGGATGVYEQYF.

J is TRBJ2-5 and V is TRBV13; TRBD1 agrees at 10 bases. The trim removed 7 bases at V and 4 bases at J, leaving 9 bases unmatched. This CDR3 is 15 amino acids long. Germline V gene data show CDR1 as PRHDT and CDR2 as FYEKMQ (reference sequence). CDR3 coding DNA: TGTGCCAGCAAACGGGGACAGGGGATGACAGAGACCCAGTACTTC. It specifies CASKRGQGMTETQYF.

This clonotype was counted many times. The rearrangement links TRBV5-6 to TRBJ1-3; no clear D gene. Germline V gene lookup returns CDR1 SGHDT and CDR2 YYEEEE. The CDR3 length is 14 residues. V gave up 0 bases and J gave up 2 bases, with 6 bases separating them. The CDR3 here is CASSLAGPGNTIYF. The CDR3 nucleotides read TGTGCCAGCAGCTTGGCAGGACCTGGAAACACCATATATTTT.

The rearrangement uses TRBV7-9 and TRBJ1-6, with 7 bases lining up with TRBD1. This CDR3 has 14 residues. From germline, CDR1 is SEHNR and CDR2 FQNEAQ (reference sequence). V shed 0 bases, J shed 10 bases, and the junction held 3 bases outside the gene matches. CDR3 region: CASSLAQGDSPLHF. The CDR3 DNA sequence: TGTGCCAGCAGCTTAGCGCAGGGGGACTCACCCCTCCACTTT.